Sequencing of this T cell receptor beta chain was carried out in a study of Graves' ophthalmopathy and Graves' hyperthyroidism. Researchers took RNA transcripts and amplified TCR beta CDR3 regions from them. HTBI primers served in a first-round RT-PCR, which a second-round multiplex PCR followed. Each CDR3 protein is one row after TCRdb ran MiXCR on the multiplex PCR reads. The sample has about 1.1 million distinct CDR3 sequences, 35% to 45% seen once. Study-wide findings and caveats: The authors also found most expanded thyroid clonotypes above 0.001 frequency in blood. Ophthalmopathy could be told apart from stable hyperthyroidism by a 13-signature model (about 90% sensitivity, roughly 81% specificity).

Enrollment excluded any patients with other autoimmune diseases, uncontrolled infections, pregnancy or lactation. Diagnostic conclusions were grounded in clinical symptoms, serum thyroxine, TRAb, thyroid ultrasound and orbital computed tomography. The CDR3 has 14 amino acids. Trimming removed 4 bases from V and 7 bases from J, with 17 bases in between. Germline V gene data show CDR1 as SGHNT and CDR2 as YYREEE (reference sequence). On this clonotype itself: The antigen is not known.

J is TRBJ1-2 and V is TRBV5-4; D may be TRBD1 (5 bases). The TCR originated in an adult man with Graves' hyperthyroidism. Material for sequencing was peripheral blood or thyroid tissue (not recorded which). The CDR3 loop reads CASSKPREVSGYTF. The CDR3 coding sequence is TGTGCCAGCAGCAAACCCAGGGAAGTCAGTGGCTACACCTTC.